This TCR beta chain is from a study of Ad26.COV2.S vaccination and SARS-CoV-2 variants. Study results and limitations: Estimates derived from TCR breadth and depth analyses may have underestimated total T cell responses. Reported findings describe substantial breadth in spike-specific CD8+ and CD4+ T cell responses following vaccination. Breadth measured for non-spike TCRs was similar across vaccine and placebo recipients.

J was trimmed by 1 base and V by 2 bases; bases with no gene match: 4. The CDR3 sequence is 15 residues long. From germline, CDR1 is SGHAT and CDR2 FQNNGV. This clone was observed once. Antigen unknown. Indicated treatment: about 20 received Ad26.COV2.S at low or high dose, single or two shots; 5 received placebo; per-sample allocation not given. Specimens were obtained on day 63 following the first vaccine or placebo injection. Wuhan-strain SARS-CoV-2 spike was expressed by the Ad26 vector that made up the vaccine. Using immunoSEQ multiplex PCR, the repertoire was profiled, and TCRdb retains in-frame clones only, with some absent. The sample has over 400,000 clones, 92% seen once.

The receptor comes from a person between 18 and 60 years old who received the Ad26.COV2.S COVID-19 vaccine or a placebo. The sample here was peripheral blood, taken in a trial of Ad26.COV2.S vaccine versus placebo. The V gene is TRBV11-2, the J gene TRBJ2-5, with 7 nucleotides matching TRBD2. CDR3: CASSLSGEIQETQYF. In DNA form, the CDR3 reads TGTGCCAGCAGCTTAAGCGGGGAGATCCAAGAGACCCAGTACTTC.